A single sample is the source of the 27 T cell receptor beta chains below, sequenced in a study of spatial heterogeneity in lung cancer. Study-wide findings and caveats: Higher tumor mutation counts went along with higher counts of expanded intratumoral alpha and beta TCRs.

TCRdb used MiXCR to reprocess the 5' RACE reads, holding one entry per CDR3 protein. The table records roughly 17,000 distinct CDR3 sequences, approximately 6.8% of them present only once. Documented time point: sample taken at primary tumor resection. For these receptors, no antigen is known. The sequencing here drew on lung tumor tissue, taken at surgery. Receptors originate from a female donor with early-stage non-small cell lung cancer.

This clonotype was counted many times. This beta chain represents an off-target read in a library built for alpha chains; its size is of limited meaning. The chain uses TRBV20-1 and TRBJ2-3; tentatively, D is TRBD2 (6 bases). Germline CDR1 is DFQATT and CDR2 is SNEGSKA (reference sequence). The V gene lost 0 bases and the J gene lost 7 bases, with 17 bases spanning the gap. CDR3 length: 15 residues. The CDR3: CSARDTSRGTYTQYF. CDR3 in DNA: TGCAGTGCTAGAGATACTAGCCGCGGTACATATACGCAGTATTTT.

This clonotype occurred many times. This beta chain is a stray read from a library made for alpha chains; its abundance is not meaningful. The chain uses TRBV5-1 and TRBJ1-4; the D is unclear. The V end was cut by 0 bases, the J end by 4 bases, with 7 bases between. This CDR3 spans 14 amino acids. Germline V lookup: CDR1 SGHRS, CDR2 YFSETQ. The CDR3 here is CASSLDSYNEKLFF. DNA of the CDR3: TGCGCCAGCAGCTTGGACAGTTATAATGAAAAACTGTTTTTT.

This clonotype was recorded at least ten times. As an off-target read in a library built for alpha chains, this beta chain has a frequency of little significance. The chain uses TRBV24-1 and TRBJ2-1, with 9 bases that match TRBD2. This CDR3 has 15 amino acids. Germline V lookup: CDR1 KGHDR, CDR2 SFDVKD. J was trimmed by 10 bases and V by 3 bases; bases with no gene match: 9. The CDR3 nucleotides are TGTGCCACCAGTGATCGGGCGGGGGGGTTCCACGAGCAGTTCTTC. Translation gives CATSDRAGGFHEQFF.

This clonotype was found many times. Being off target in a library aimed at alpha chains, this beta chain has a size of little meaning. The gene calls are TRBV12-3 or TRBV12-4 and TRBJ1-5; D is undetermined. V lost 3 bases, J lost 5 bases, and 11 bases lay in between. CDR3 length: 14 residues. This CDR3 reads CASSFSGIDQPQHF. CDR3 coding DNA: TGTGCCAGCAGTTTCTCGGGGATCGATCAGCCCCAGCATTTT.

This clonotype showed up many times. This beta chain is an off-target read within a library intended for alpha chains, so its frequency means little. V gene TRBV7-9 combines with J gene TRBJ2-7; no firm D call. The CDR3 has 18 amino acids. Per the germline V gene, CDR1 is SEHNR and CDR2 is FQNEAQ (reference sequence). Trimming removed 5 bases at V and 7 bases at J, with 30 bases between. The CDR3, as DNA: TGTGCCAGCAGCCCCGAGGCAGTCCATCGGCGAATTCTGAGAGAGCAGTACTTC. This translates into CASSPEAVHRRILREQYF.

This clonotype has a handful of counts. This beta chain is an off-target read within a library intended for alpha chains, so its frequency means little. The CDR3 protein is CSASTGPDTEAFF. CDR3 bases: TGCAGCGCCTCGACAGGGCCAGACACTGAAGCTTTCTTT. V is TRBV29-1 and J is TRBJ1-1, with 7 bases aligning to TRBD1. The germline CDR1 and CDR2 sequences are SQVTM and ANQGSEA. The V gene end was trimmed by 7 bases and the J gene end by 3 bases; junction bases not matched to a gene: 8. The CDR3 is made up of 13 amino acids.

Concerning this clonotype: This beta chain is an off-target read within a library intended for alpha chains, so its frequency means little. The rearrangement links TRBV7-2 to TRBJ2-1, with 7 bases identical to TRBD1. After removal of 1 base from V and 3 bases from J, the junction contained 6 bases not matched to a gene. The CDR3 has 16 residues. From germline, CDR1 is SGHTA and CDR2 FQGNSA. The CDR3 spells CASSLVGTANYNEQFF. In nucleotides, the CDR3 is TGTGCCAGCAGCTTAGTCGGGACAGCCAACTACAATGAGCAGTTCTTC. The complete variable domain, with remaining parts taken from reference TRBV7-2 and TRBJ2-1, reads GAGVSQSPSNKVTEKGKDVELRCDPISGHTALYWYRQSLGQGLEFLIYFQGNSAPDKSGLPSDRFSAERTGGSVSTLTIQRTQQEDSAVYLCASSLVGTANYNEQFFGPGTRLTVL.

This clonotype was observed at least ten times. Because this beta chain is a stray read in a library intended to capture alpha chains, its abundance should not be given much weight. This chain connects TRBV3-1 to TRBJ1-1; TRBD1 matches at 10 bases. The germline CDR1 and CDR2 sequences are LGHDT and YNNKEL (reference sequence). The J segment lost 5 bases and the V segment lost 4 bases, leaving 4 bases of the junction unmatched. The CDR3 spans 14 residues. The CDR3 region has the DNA TGTGCCAGCAGCCTCGCGGACAGGGGGACTGAAGCTTTCTTT. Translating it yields CASSLADRGTEAFF.

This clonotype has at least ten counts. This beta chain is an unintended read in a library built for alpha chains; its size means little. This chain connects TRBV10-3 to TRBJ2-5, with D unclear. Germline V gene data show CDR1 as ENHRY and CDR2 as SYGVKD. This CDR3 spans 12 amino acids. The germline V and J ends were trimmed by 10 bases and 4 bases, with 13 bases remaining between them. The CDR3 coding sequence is TGTGCCACTTCCGTGGGCGGAGAGACCCAGTACTTC. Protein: CATSVGGETQYF.

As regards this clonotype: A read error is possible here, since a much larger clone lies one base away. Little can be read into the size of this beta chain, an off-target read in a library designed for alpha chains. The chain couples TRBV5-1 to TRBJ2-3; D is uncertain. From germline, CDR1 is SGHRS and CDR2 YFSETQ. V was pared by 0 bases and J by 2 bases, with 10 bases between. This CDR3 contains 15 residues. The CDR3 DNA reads TGCGCCAGCAGCTTGGAACAGTCCGACACAGATACGCAGTATTTT. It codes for CASSLEQSDTDTQYF.

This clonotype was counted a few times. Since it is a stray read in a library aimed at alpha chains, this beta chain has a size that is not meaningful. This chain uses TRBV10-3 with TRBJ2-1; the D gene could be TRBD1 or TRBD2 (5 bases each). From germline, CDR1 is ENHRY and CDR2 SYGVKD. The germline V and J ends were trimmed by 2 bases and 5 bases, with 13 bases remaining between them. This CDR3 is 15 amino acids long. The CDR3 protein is CAISELGGRNNEQFF. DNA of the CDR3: TGTGCCATCAGTGAGCTTGGGGGAAGGAACAATGAGCAGTTCTTC.

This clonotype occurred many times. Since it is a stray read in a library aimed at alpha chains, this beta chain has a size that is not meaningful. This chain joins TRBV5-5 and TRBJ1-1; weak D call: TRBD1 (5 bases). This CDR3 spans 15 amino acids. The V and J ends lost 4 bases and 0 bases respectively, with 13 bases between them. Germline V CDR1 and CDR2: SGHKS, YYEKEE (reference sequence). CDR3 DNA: TGTGCCAGCAGCCCGGGGACGGGAATGAACACTGAAGCTTTCTTT. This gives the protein CASSPGTGMNTEAFF.

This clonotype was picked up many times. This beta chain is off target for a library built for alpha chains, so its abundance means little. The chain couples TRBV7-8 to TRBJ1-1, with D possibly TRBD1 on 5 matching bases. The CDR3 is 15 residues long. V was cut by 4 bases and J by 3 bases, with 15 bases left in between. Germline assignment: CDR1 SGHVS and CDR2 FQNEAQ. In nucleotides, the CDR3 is TGTGCCAGCAGCTCCCTCCTGGGAGGGGACACTGAAGCTTTCTTT. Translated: CASSSLLGGDTEAFF. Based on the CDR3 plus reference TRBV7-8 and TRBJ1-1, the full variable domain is GAGVSQSPRYKVAKRGQDVALRCDPISGHVSLFWYQQALGQGPEFLTYFQNEAQLDKSGLPSDRFFAERPEGSVSTLKIQRTQQEDSAVYLCASSSLLGGDTEAFFGQGTRLTVV.

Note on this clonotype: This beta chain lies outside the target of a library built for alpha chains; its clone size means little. The CDR3 bases are TGTGCCAGCAGCCCGAACCGGGACAGGTGCTTCTACGAGCAGTACTTC. Its protein product is CASSPNRDRCFYEQYF. The rearrangement joins TRBV27 to TRBJ2-7; 8 nucleotides line up with TRBD1. Germline V lookup: CDR1 MNHEY, CDR2 SMNVEV (reference sequence). V lost 6 bases and J lost 3; bases outside the gene matches: 13. There are 16 residues in the CDR3.

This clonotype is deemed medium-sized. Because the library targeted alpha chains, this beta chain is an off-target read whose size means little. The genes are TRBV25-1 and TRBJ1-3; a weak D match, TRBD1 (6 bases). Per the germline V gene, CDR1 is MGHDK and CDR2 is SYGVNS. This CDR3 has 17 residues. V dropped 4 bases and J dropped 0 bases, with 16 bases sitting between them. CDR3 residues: CASSVLGGGLSGNTIYF. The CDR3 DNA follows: TGTGCCAGCAGTGTACTGGGGGGGGGCCTCTCTGGAAACACCATATATTTT.

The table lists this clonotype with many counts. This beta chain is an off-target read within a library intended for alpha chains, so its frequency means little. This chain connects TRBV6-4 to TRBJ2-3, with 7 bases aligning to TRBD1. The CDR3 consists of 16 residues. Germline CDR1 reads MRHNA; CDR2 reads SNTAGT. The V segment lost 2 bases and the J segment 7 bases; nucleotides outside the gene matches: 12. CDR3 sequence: CASSDRDSPGLHTQYF. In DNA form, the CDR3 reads TGTGCCAGCAGTGACCGGGACAGCCCCGGGCTCCATACGCAGTATTTT.

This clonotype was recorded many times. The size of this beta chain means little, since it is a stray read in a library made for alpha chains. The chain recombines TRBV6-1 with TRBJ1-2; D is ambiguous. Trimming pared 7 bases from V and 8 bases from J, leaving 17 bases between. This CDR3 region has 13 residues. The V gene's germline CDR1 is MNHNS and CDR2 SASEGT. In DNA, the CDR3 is TGTGCCAGCACTCCCTCCATTAACATAGGCTACACCTTC. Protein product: CASTPSINIGYTF.

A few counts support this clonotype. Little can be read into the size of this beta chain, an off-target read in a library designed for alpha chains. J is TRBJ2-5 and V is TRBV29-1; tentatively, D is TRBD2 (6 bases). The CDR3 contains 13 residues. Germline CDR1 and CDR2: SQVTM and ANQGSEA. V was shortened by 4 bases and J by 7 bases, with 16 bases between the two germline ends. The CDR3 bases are TGCAGCGTTGGGGGCGGGGTCGCGGGGACCCAGTACTTC. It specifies CSVGGGVAGTQYF.

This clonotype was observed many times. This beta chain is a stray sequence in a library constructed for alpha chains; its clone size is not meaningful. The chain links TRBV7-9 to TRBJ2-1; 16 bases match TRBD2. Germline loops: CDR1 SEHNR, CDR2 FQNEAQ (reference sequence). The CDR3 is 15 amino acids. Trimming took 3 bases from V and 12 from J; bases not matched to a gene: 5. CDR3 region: CASSFGTSGGAWQFF. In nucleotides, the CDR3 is TGTGCCAGCAGCTTTGGGACTAGCGGGGGGGCCTGGCAGTTCTTC.

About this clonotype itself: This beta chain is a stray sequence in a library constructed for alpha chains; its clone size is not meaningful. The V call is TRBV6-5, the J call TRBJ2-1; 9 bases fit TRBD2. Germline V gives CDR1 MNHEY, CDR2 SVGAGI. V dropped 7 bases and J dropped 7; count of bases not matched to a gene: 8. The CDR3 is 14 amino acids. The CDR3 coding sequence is TGTGCCAGCAAACCGGGACTAGCTGGTAATGAGCAGTTCTTC. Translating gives CASKPGLAGNEQFF.

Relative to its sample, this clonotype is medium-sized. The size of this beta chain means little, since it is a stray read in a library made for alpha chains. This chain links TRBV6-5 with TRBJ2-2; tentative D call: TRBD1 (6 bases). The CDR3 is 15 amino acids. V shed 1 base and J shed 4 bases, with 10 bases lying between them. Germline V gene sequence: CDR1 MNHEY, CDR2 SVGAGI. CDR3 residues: CASSYFPGATGELFF. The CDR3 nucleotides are TGTGCCAGCAGTTACTTTCCAGGGGCCACCGGGGAGCTGTTTTTT.

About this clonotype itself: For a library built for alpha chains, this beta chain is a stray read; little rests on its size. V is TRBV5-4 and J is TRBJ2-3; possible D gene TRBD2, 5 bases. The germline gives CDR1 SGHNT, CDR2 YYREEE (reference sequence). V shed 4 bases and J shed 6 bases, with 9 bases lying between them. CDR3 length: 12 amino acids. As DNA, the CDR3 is TGTGCCAGCAGCCCCCGGAGGGATACGCAGTATTTT. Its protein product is CASSPRRDTQYF.

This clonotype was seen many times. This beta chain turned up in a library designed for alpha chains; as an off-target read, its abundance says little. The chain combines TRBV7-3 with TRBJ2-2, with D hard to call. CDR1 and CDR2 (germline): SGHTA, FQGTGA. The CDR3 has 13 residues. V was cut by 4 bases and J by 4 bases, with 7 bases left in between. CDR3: CASSSEFTGELFF. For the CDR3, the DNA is TGTGCCAGCAGCTCCGAGTTCACCGGGGAGCTGTTTTTT.

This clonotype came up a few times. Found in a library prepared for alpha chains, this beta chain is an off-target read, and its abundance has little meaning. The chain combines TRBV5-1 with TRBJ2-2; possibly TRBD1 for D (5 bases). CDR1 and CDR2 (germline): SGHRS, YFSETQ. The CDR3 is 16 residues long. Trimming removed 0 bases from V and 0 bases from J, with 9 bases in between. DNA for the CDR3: TGCGCCAGCAGCTTGGGACAGTCATCGAACACCGGGGAGCTGTTTTTT. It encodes CASSLGQSSNTGELFF.

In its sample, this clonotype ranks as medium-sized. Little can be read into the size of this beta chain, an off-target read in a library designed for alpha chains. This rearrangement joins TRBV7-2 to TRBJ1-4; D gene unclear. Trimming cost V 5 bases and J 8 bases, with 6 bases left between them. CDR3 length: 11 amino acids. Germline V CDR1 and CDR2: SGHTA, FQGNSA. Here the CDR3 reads CASSGAEKLFF. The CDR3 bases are TGTGCCAGCAGCGGAGCGGAAAAACTGTTTTTT.

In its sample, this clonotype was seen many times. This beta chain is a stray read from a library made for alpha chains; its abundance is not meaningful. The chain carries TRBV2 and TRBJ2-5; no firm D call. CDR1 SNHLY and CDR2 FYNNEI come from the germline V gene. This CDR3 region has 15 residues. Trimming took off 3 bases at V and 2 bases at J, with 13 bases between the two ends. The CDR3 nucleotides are TGTGCCAGCAGTGAGATAGCAGTGGGGCAAGAGACCCAGTACTTC. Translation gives CASSEIAVGQETQYF.

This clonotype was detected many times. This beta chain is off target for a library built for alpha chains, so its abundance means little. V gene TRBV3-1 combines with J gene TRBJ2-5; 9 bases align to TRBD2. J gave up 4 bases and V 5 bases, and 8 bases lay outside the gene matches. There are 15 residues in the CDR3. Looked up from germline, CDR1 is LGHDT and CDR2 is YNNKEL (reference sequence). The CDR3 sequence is CASSTQRGVGETQYF. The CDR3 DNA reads TGTGCCAGCAGCACCCAGCGGGGGGTGGGAGAGACCCAGTACTTC.